This TCR beta chain was sequenced for a study of shared clonotypes between healthy human individuals. Background on the study: Aged between 18 and 49, the donors were a couple of women and a few men.

Assay used: immunoSEQ multiplex PCR; TCRdb lists only in-frame clones, some missing. Among about 520,000 clones, about 85% were seen once, and the ten largest hold about 13%. Germline CDR1 is MNHEY and CDR2 is SMNVEV (reference sequence). The ends were cut back, 5 bases at V and 8 bases at J, with 16 bases in the middle. This CDR3 comprises 15 residues. Study-wide points: Few donors restricted represented genetic and exposure-history diversity. The authors sampled blood alone, and tissue repertoires likely differ.

In regard to this clone: Its antigen is not identified.

The source is a middle-aged woman in good health. Some clones in this sample may be carry-over from other donors' samples. J is TRBJ1-6 and V is TRBV27; D perhaps matches TRBD1 (5 bases). The source material was PBMCs. This CDR3 reads CASSPAGTLDSPLHF. Here the CDR3 DNA reads TGTGCCAGCAGTCCCGCAGGGACCTTAGATTCACCCCTCCACTTT.